The 28 T cell receptor beta chains below come from one sample, sequenced in a study of blood T cell repertoires in COVID-19. The protocol was immunoSEQ multiplex PCR, while the TCRdb copy is restricted to in-frame clones and leaves out a portion. The sample has 200,000 to 250,000 clones; around 82% are singletons. Sequencing input: peripheral blood. These receptors all stem from a woman of 80 years or more with acute or convalescent COVID-19.

This sequence joins TRBV7-2 and TRBJ1-6; 7 positions agree with TRBD1. The CDR3 is made up of 14 amino acids. From germline, CDR1 is SGHTA and CDR2 FQGNSA. Trimming cost V 3 bases and J 11 bases; bases outside gene matches: 7. The CDR3 reads CASSLQGGRAPLHF. The CDR3 DNA reads TGTGCCAGCAGCTTGCAGGGGGGAAGGGCACCCCTCCACTTT. The full variable domain, with the rest looked up from reference TRBV7-2 and TRBJ1-6, is GAGVSQSPSNKVTEKGKDVELRCDPISGHTALYWYRQSLGQGLEFLIYFQGNSAPDKSGLPSDRFSAERTGGSVSTLTIQRTQQEDSAVYLCASSLQGGRAPLHFGNGTRLTVT.

V and J are TRBV7-9 and TRBJ1-6; no reliable D call. From germline, CDR1 is SEHNR and CDR2 FQNEAQ (reference sequence). The CDR3 is 15 residues long. V lost 5 bases and J 8 bases, leaving 16 bases between the germline ends. The DNA for the CDR3 is TGTGCCAGCAGCCCCATGTCTGGGCCGGATTCACCCCTCCACTTT. Its protein product is CASSPMSGPDSPLHF.

The chain combines TRBV12-3 or TRBV12-4 with TRBJ1-2, with a possible D match to TRBD1 (5 bases). Trimming shortened V by 6 bases and J by 6 bases, and 14 bases separated the two germline ends. The CDR3 contains 13 residues. CDR3 bases: TGTGCCAGCAGCCTCGGACAAGAAGATGGCTACACCTTC. It translates to CASSLGQEDGYTF.

This rearrangement joins TRBV4-3 to TRBJ1-2; 7 bases match TRBD1. With V trimmed by 0 bases and J by 4 bases, 5 bases remained unmatched. The V gene's germline CDR1 is LGHNA and CDR2 YSLEER. The CDR3 has 15 residues. For the CDR3, the DNA is TGCGCCAGCAGCCAAGAGCCGGGACAGATCTATGGCTACACCTTC. Translation: CASSQEPGQIYGYTF.

This chain uses TRBV6-5 with TRBJ2-5, with D possibly being TRBD2 (5 bases). Trimming removed 5 bases at V and 5 bases at J, with 6 bases between. Germline loops: CDR1 MNHEY, CDR2 SVGAGI. CDR3 length: 11 amino acids. CDR3: CASSRRETQYF. In nucleotides, the CDR3 is TGTGCCAGCAGTAGGAGGGAGACCCAGTACTTC.

The chain couples TRBV5-1 to TRBJ1-6, with D possibly TRBD1 on 5 matching bases. The CDR3 sequence is 15 residues long. CDR1 SGHRS and CDR2 YFSETQ come from the germline V gene. V was pared by 2 bases and J by 4 bases, with 10 bases between. The CDR3 bases are TGCGCCAGCAGCTTCGACAGAAATTATAATTCACCCCTCCACTTT. Translating gives CASSFDRNYNSPLHF.

This chain links TRBV5-1 with TRBJ2-1, with 8 bases matching TRBD2. The germline CDR1 and CDR2 sequences are SGHRS and YFSETQ. This CDR3 region has 16 residues. The V gene end was trimmed by 4 bases and the J gene end by 2 bases; junction bases not matched to a gene: 8. CDR3 nucleotides: TGCGCCAGCAGCCCCGACGGGGGGGTTCCCTACAATGAGCAGTTCTTC. Its translation: CASSPDGGVPYNEQFF.

This clone was seen only once. This sequence joins TRBV27 and TRBJ1-5; D call uncertain. The CDR3 totals 13 residues. V was cut by 5 bases and J by 7 bases, with 12 bases left in between. Germline CDR1 reads MNHEY; CDR2 reads SMNVEV (reference sequence). CDR3 amino acids: CASSVLGNQPQHF. CDR3 in DNA: TGTGCCAGCAGTGTTCTAGGTAACCAGCCCCAGCATTTT.

The rearrangement uses TRBV7-9 and TRBJ2-1, with 10 bases identical to TRBD2. The CDR3 loop spans 15 amino acids. Germline CDR1 reads SEHNR; CDR2 reads FQNEAQ (reference sequence). The V gene end was trimmed by 5 bases and the J gene end by 2 bases; junction bases not matched to a gene: 3. In DNA form, the CDR3 reads TGTGCCAGCAGCCCAAGCGGGGGGGCCTACAATGAGCAGTTCTTC. Encoded protein: CASSPSGGAYNEQFF.

The rearrangement links TRBV5-1 to TRBJ2-5; 11 nucleotides match TRBD1. The CDR3 is 16 residues long. V was clipped by 4 bases and J by 0 bases; unmatched bases: 5. Per the germline V gene, CDR1 is SGHRS and CDR2 is YFSETQ. The CDR3 is CASSGGTGGYQETQYF. CDR3 DNA: TGCGCCAGCAGCGGTGGGACAGGGGGGTACCAAGAGACCCAGTACTTC.

The chain uses TRBV6-2 or TRBV6-3 and TRBJ1-1; D possibly corresponds to TRBD1 (6 bases). V shed 0 bases and J shed 3 bases, with 11 bases lying between them. From germline, CDR1 is MNHEY and CDR2 SVGEGT. CDR3 size: 15 residues. The DNA for the CDR3 is TGTGCCAGCAGTTACTCACGGGGGGCCTACACTGAAGCTTTCTTT. This codes for CASSYSRGAYTEAFF.

This clone has more than one count but fewer than ten. The chain is built from TRBV5-4 and TRBJ1-6, with 7 positions matching TRBD1. Germline values: CDR1 SGHNT, CDR2 YYREEE (reference sequence). The junction had 14 bases not matched to a gene; V was cut back by 4 bases and J by 10 bases. The CDR3 length is 16 residues. CDR3 sequence reads: CASSTRQGSAASPLHF. CDR3 nucleotide sequence: TGTGCCAGCAGCACCCGACAGGGTTCGGCTGCGTCACCCCTCCACTTT.

The V gene is TRBV7-3, the J gene TRBJ2-1, with D tentatively TRBD2 (5 bases). From germline, CDR1 is SGHTA and CDR2 FQGTGA. CDR3 length equals 13 residues. V was cut by 2 bases and J by 6 bases, with 8 bases left in between. The CDR3 nucleotides are TGTGCCAGCAGCTTAGGGAGTTTCAATGAGCAGTTCTTC. Amino acid sequence: CASSLGSFNEQFF. The full variable domain, completed using reference TRBV7-3 and TRBJ2-1, is GAGVSQTPSNKVTEKGKYVELRCDPISGHTALYWYRQSLGQGPEFLIYFQGTGAADDSGLPNDRFFAVRPEGSVSTLKIQRTERGDSAVYLCASSLGSFNEQFFGPGTRLTVL.

The chain links TRBV5-1 to TRBJ2-7; 8 nucleotides line up with TRBD1. The germline V gene has CDR1 SGHRS and CDR2 YFSETQ. The CDR3 extends over 14 amino acids. Trimming cost V 4 bases and J 3 bases; bases outside gene matches: 6. CDR3 sequence reads: CASSTGQGLYEQYF. The CDR3 nucleotides are TGCGCCAGCAGCACCGGACAGGGACTCTACGAGCAGTACTTC.

A few counts support this clone. The chain uses TRBV10-3 and TRBJ2-6; D uncertain. V was clipped by 4 bases and J by 4 bases, with 11 bases between them. Germline CDR1 is ENHRY and CDR2 is SYGVKD. There are 15 residues in the CDR3. The CDR3 sequence is CAISVQVSGANVLTF. The CDR3 coding sequence is TGTGCCATCAGTGTGCAGGTGTCCGGGGCCAACGTCCTGACTTTC.

In this sample, this clone turned up a few times. The gene calls are TRBV3-1 (or the pseudogene TRBV3-2) and TRBJ2-2; 11 bases align to TRBD1. In germline, CDR1 is LGHDT, CDR2 YNNKEL (reference sequence). V shed 4 bases and J 4 bases; nucleotides not matched to a gene: 5. This CDR3 contains 16 residues. The CDR3, as DNA: TGTGCCAGCAGCCCACCCGGGACAGGGGGCACCGGGGAGCTGTTTTTT. Amino acid sequence: CASSPPGTGGTGELFF.

The V gene is TRBV27, the J gene TRBJ2-2; D may be TRBD1 (6 bases). In germline, CDR1 is MNHEY, CDR2 SMNVEV (reference sequence). The CDR3 totals 16 residues. Trimming removed 2 bases from V and 1 base from J, with 11 bases in between. CDR3 DNA: TGTGCCAGCAGTTTACAACAGGGTGTGAACACCGGGGAGCTGTTTTTT. It translates to CASSLQQGVNTGELFF.

This clone was recorded once. The chain combines TRBV18 with TRBJ2-7, with D tentatively TRBD2 (5 bases). Looked up from germline, CDR1 is KGHSH and CDR2 is LQKENI. The CDR3 covers 15 residues. The V gene lost 2 bases and the J gene lost 6 bases, with 17 bases spanning the gap. CDR3 loop: CASSPALAGLGEQYF. The CDR3 coding sequence is TGTGCCAGCTCACCAGCGTTAGCCGGACTCGGCGAGCAGTACTTC.

This clone was seen a few times. This chain connects TRBV19 to TRBJ1-1, with 8 bases that match TRBD1. Germline CDR1 is LNHDA and CDR2 is SQIVND (reference sequence). The length of the CDR3 is 14 residues. With V trimmed by 5 bases and J by 5 bases, 7 bases remained unmatched. This CDR3 is CASSRRQGQTEAFF. CDR3 nucleotide sequence: TGTGCCAGTAGTCGGAGACAGGGGCAAACTGAAGCTTTCTTT.

This clone was found a few times. The chain links TRBV6-6 to TRBJ2-7; D is undetermined. CDR1 and CDR2 (germline): MNHNY, SVGAGI (reference sequence). The V and J ends lost 6 bases and 0 bases respectively, with 9 bases between them. CDR3 length equals 13 residues. The CDR3 region has the DNA TGTGCCAGCAGCCCCACGGGCTCCTACGAGCAGTACTTC. It yields the protein CASSPTGSYEQYF.

The rearrangement links TRBV11-2 to TRBJ2-3; TRBD2 might be the D (7 bases). The CDR3 extends over 15 amino acids. Deletions cut 5 bases from V and 0 bases from J, with 12 bases between. CDR1 and CDR2 (germline): SGHAT, FQNNGV. The CDR3 spells CASSPGGRSTDTQYF. DNA of the CDR3: TGTGCCAGCAGCCCCGGGGGGCGTAGCACAGATACGCAGTATTTT.

This clone was counted a single time. CDR3 protein: CASSLAGDSTYTQYF. The DNA of the CDR3 is TGTGCCAGCAGCTTGGCCGGGGACAGTACGTATACGCAGTATTTT. The V and J genes are TRBV5-4 and TRBJ2-3; TRBD1 agrees at 7 bases. This CDR3 has 15 residues. CDR1 is SGHNT, CDR2 YYREEE, per germline (reference sequence). Germline trimming cut 0 bases from V and 7 bases from J; bases unmatched to any gene: 8.

DNA of the CDR3: TGTGCCAGCAGCTTAATGGGTAGCGGGGAGCAGTTCTTC. Residues: CASSLMGSGEQFF. The chain links TRBV7-3 to TRBJ2-1; 7 nucleotides agree with TRBD2. The germline gives CDR1 SGHTA, CDR2 FQGTGA. This CDR3 has 13 amino acids. Losses at the gene ends were 1 base for V and 10 bases for J; bases not matched to a gene: 4.

The rearrangement links TRBV5-1 to TRBJ1-5; 7 bases fit TRBD1. The CDR3 has 15 amino acids. Trimming removed 4 bases from V and 4 bases from J; junction bases left unmatched: 8. Germline V gene sequence: CDR1 SGHRS, CDR2 YFSETQ. CDR3 nucleotides: TGCGCCAGCAGCCAGGGTGGGACAGCTAATCAGCCCCAGCATTTT. It translates to CASSQGGTANQPQHF.

The V and J genes are TRBV7-2 and TRBJ2-2; weak D call: TRBD1 (5 bases). Germline-derived CDR1 and CDR2 are SGHTA and FQGNSA. V dropped 2 bases and J dropped 4 bases, with 8 bases sitting between them. The CDR3 loop spans 14 amino acids. CDR3: CASSLYRFTGELFF. The CDR3 nucleotides read TGTGCCAGCAGCTTATACAGGTTCACCGGGGAGCTGTTTTTT.

This chain uses TRBV10-3 with TRBJ2-7; 9 bases fit TRBD1. CDR1 ENHRY and CDR2 SYGVKD come from the germline V gene. Trimming cost V 4 bases and J 4 bases; bases outside gene matches: 2. The CDR3 loop spans 13 amino acids. CDR3 bases: TGTGCCATCAGTGCGGGACAGGGATACGAGCAGTACTTC. Translated, it gives CAISAGQGYEQYF.

This rearrangement joins TRBV29-1 to TRBJ2-2; 7 bases are a match to TRBD1. J gave up 0 bases and V 7 bases, and 5 bases lay outside the gene matches. Germline assignment: CDR1 SQVTM and CDR2 ANQGSEA. This CDR3 region has 14 residues. The CDR3 DNA sequence: TGCAGCGGGCAACAGGGGACGAACACCGGGGAGCTGTTTTTT. Residues: CSGQQGTNTGELFF.

In its sample, this clone was seen a few times. V and J are TRBV15 and TRBJ1-2; TRBD1 matches 8 bases. The CDR3 sequence is 15 residues long. V dropped 4 bases and J dropped 5; count of bases not matched to a gene: 9. Per germline, CDR1 LNHNV and CDR2 YYDKDF (reference sequence). The CDR3 loop reads CATSTRTGPGYGYTF. The CDR3 nucleotides read TGTGCCACCAGCACGCGGACAGGGCCGGGATATGGCTACACCTTC.